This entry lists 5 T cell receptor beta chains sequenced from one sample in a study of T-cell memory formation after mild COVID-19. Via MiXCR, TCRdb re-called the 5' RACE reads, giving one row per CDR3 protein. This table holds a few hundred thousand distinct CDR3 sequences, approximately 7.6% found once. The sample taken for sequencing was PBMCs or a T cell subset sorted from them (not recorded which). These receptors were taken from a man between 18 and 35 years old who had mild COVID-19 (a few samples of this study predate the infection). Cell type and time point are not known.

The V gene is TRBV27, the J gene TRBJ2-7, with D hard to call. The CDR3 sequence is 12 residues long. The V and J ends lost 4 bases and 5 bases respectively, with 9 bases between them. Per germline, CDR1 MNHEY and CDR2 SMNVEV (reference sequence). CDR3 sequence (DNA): TGTGCCAGCAGTTCACGCACCCACGAGCAGTACTTC. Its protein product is CASSSRTHEQYF.

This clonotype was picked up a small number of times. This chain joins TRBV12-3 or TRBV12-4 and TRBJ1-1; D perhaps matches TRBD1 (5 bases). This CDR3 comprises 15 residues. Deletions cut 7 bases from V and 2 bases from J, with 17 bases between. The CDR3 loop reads CASNSAWGLNTEAFF. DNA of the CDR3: TGTGCCAGCAATTCGGCGTGGGGCCTCAACACTGAAGCTTTCTTT.

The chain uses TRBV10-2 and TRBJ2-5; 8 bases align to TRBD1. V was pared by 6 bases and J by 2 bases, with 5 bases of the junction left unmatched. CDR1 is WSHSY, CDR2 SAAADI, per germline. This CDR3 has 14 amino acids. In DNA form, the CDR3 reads TGCGCCAGCAGCCCCCGGGACAGGCAAGAGACCCAGTACTTC. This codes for CASSPRDRQETQYF.

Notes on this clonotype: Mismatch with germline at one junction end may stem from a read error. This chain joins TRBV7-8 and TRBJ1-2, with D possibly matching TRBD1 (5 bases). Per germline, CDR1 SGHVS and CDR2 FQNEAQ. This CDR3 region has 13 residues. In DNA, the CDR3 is TGTGCCAGCAGCTTATCTAGGACATCCCTGCATATTTTC. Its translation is CASSLSRTSLHIF.

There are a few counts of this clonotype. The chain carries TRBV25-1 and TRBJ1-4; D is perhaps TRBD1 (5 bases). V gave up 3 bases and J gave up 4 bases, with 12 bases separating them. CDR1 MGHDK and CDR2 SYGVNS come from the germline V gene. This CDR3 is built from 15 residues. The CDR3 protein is CASSEGGSLNEKLFF. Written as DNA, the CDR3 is TGTGCCAGCAGTGAGGGGGGAAGCCTTAATGAAAAACTGTTTTTT.